This T cell receptor beta chain was documented in a study of T cells in Graves' hyperthyroidism and ophthalmopathy. General study results and limits: Most thyroid clonotypes that were expanded above 0.001 also turned up in blood.

Amplification of TCR beta CDR3 regions was performed using RNA transcripts as template. A first-round RT-PCR of the TCR CDR3 used the HTBI primer set. TCRdb used MiXCR to reprocess the multiplex PCR reads, holding one entry per CDR3 protein. The sample shows 700,000 to 850,000 distinct CDR3 sequences, about a third of them seen only once. The CDR3 length is 14 residues. Germline V gives CDR1 SGHRS, CDR2 YFSETQ. This clonotype was seen more than once but under ten times. Its specificity is unknown. Sequences were obtained from blood. The V call is TRBV5-1, the J call TRBJ2-7, with 8 bases that match TRBD1. The DNA end lines up better with TRBJ2-1; the J call may be wrong. This TCR was recovered from a middle-aged woman with Graves' hyperthyroidism. Written as DNA, the CDR3 is TGCGCCAGCAGCCCTACAGGGGGCTACAATGAGCAGTTCTTC. Translated, it gives CASSPTGGYNEQFF.